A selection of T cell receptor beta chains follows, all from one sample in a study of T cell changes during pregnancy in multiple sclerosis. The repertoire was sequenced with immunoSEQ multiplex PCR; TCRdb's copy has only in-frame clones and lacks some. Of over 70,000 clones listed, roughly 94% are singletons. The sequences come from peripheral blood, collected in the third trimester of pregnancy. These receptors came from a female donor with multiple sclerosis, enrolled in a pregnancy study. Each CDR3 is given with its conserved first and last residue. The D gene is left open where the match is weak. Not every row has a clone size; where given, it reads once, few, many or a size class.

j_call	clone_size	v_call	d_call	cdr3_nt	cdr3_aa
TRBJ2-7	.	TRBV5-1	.	TGCGCCAGCAGCCCTAAGAGGGAGAAGCCCTACGAGCAGTACTTC	CASSPKREKPYEQYF
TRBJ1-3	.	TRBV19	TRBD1	TGTGCCAGTAGTGTTACAGGGGCTGGAAACACCATATATTTT	CASSVTGAGNTIYF
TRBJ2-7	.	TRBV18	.	TGTGCCAGCTCACCACTCCACGGCTCCTACGAGCAGTACTTC	CASSPLHGSYEQYF
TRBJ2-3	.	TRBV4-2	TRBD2	TGTGCCAGCAGCCAGGGAGGGGACACAGATACGCAGTATTTT	CASSQGGDTDTQYF
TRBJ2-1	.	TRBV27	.	TGTGCCAGCAGAGGAGAGAGAGGGACCTACAATGAGCAGTTCTTC	CASRGERGTYNEQFF
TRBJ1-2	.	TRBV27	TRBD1	TGTGCCAGCAGTCTCACAGGGGCAGCCGGCTACACCTTC	CASSLTGAAGYTF
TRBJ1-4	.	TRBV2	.	TGTGCCAGCAGTGAACGGACAAACGATGAAAAACTGTTTTTT	CASSERTNDEKLFF
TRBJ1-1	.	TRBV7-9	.	TGTGCCAGCAGCTTAGTTGCCGGTTTGAACACTGAAGCTTTCTTT	CASSLVAGLNTEAFF
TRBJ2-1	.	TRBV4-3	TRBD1	TGCGCCAGCAGCCAAGATAGGCAGGGGGTCATTGAGCAGTTCTTC	CASSQDRQGVIEQFF
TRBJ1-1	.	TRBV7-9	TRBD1	TGTGCCAGCAGCGCCCGGGACAGAGCTTTCTTT	CASSARDRAFF
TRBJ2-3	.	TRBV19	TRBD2	TGTGCCAGTAGACCTGGGACTAGCGGGAATTGGCCTAGCACAGATACGCAGTATTTT	CASRPGTSGNWPSTDTQYF
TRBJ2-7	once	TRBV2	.	TGTGCCAGCAGTCCACCCGGGACTGACTACGAGCAGTACTTC	CASSPPGTDYEQYF
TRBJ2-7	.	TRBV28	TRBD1	TGTGCCAGCACCTCCTCCGGGACAGGGAGTTACGAGCAGTACTTC	CASTSSGTGSYEQYF